This T cell receptor (beta chain) was documented in a study of blood T cell repertoires in COVID-19 (TCRdb year 2020). For the wider study: Samples from collaborators originated in the United States, Italy and Spain and spanned both the acute and convalescent phases of COVID-19. A freely available public database, intended as a resource for researchers studying the immune response to SARS-CoV-2, is where the repertoires were released. Sample metadata almost always included a de-identified subject ID, COVID-19 status, age in years and sex. The dataset comprised deeply sampled blood TCRbeta repertoires from subjects exposed to, actively infected with, or recovered from COVID-19. The samples were drawn from the first 160 participants of the ongoing ImmuneRACE study and from 1,200 or so subjects provided by 6 global collaborators. Where HLA class I and class II types were available, the types were taken from metadata supplied by the sample provider, not from assay-based typing. The prospective study material was composed of cDNA or gDNA derived from T cells, B-cell-depleted T cells, or PBMCs.

Enrolling through a virtual design, the prospective study's participants ranged in age from roughly 18 to 89 years and lived across about two dozen United States geographic areas. Cohort assignment in the prospective study relied on participant-reported clinical history from a screening survey and a study questionnaire. Each participant in the prospective study had whole blood, serum and a nasopharyngeal or oropharyngeal swab collected by mobile phlebotomists. Prospective study participants could optionally give additional blood draws and questionnaires over an approximately two-month period. Before DNA extraction, prospective study blood samples were shipped either frozen or at room temperature. As for this clone: Its antigen remains unidentified. Base quality data are lacking; no much larger clone is found one base away.

Study-wide conclusions, independent of this receptor: How much clinical and demographic metadata was included differed by source and by participant, and the metadata was provided uncurated.

Reading from cysteine to phenylalanine, the CDR3 counts 16 amino acids. Just the 48-base CDR3 DNA is kept, in frame starting at base 1. The V end loses 5 bases and the J end loses 3 bases, and a stretch of 19 bases separates them. Looking up the germline V gene yields CDR1 SGHVS and CDR2 FQNEAQ. The immunoSEQ Assay, a bias-controlled multiplex PCR, was used to amplify TCRbeta CDR3 regions from genomic DNA. Regarding the original processing steps: The number of nucleated cells in each sample was estimated from the amplification of reference gene primers within the assay. To quantify the absolute abundance of each unique TCRbeta CDR3 rearrangement, sequence reads were collapsed and filtered. For each sample, productive Simpson clonality was calculated by taking the square root of Simpson's diversity index across productive rearrangements. The immuneACCESS repertoire file appears here via TCRdb, limited to in-frame rearrangements. These files lack a portion of the clones; in checked studies, under half of the deficit traces to unresolved V genes, and the cause of the others is not known. Clonal size and the V and J genes are those of that table, whereas D and trimming came from the DNA. Counted in this sample were a few hundred thousand clones; around 82% of them appeared once. The ten largest clones represent 6% to 7.5% of the sample.

The sequence was collected from a woman aged 40-49 years with acute COVID-19. The rearranged chain carries TRBV7-8 and TRBJ1-1, with an unclear D gene assignment. The source material was PBMCs or T cells enriched from blood (not recorded which). The nucleotide sequence reads TGTGCCAGCAGCCGTCCCCGGGGAGGAGCGGACACTGAAGCTTTCTTT. Its product reads: CASSRPRGGADTEAFF.